The sequence of this TCR beta chain was determined in a study of blood T cell repertoires in COVID-19. Study summary: PBMCs, B-cell-depleted T cells, or T cells were the source of the cDNA or gDNA that made up the material.

Authors' processing steps: The assay estimated nucleated cells by amplifying reference gene primers. Generated by immunoSEQ multiplex PCR, the TCRdb table keeps only in-frame clones and is missing some. That table supplies the V and J calls and clone size; D and trimming were determined from the DNA. Of 90,000 to 120,000 clones listed, about four fifths are singletons. Notes on this clone: An end of the junction differs from the germline gene, which may be a read error.

The CDR3 extends over 15 amino acids. CDR1 and CDR2 (germline): SSHAT, FNYEAQ (reference sequence). This TCR was sampled from a woman in her 70s with acute or convalescent COVID-19. Sequencing used peripheral blood. The J gene is TRBJ2-2, the V gene TRBV7-7, with a tentative D call TRBD1 (5 bases). In DNA, the CDR3 is TGTGCTAGCACTATGGACACAGGTGGTACCGGGGAGCTGTTTTTT. This translates into CASTMDTGGTGELFF.